The sequence of this T cell receptor (beta chain) was determined in a study of STAT5B mutations in CD4+ large granular lymphocyte leukemia. Study-level results: 8/27 top patient clones versus 2/35 control clones were TRBV06-family. Higher CD4+ than CD8+ T-LGLL clonality might reflect small sample size.

To note about this clone: Its antigen is not identified.

The repertoire was sequenced with immunoSEQ multiplex PCR; TCRdb's copy has only in-frame clones and lacks some. The table lists around 32,000 clones, roughly 78% of them singletons, with approximately 0.49% in the top ten. V was trimmed by 0 bases and J by 0 bases, leaving 10 bases between them. Looked up from germline, CDR1 is SGHRS and CDR2 is YFSETQ. The CDR3 covers 16 residues. The sequence came from a human donor in good health. The sequencing input was CD4+ T cells from blood buffy coats. The genes are TRBV5-1 and TRBJ1-3; D not resolved. CDR3 amino acids: CASSLGGDPSGNTIYF. In DNA form, the CDR3 reads TGCGCCAGCAGCTTGGGGGGAGACCCCTCTGGAAACACCATATATTTT.